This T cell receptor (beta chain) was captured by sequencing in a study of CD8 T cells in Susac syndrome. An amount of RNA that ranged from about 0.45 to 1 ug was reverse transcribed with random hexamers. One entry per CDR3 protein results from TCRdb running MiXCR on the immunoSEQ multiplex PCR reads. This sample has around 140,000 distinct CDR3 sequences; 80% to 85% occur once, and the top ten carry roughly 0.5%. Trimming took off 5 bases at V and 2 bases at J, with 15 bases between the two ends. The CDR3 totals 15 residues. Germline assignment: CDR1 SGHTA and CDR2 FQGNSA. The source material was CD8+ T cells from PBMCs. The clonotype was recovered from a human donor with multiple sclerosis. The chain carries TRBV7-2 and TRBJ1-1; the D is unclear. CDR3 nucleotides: TGTGCCAGCAGCCTCACGGTGGCGGCAAACACTGAAGCTTTCTTT. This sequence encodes CASSLTVAANTEAFF.